Listed here are 30 T cell receptor beta chains from one sample, sequenced in a study of cytomegalovirus exposure and HLA in healthy donors. The PCR used 60 Vbeta and 13 Jbeta primers. The method was immunoSEQ multiplex PCR; TCRdb's version includes in-frame clones alone and lacks a portion of them. Altogether over 150,000 clones are present, 80% being singletons, with the ten largest covering about 4.3%. The material sequenced was PBMCs. Receptor source: a man under 40 in good health and CMV-seronegative.

This rearrangement joins TRBV28 to TRBJ1-4; TRBD1 matches at 9 bases. CDR1 and CDR2 (germline): MDHEN, SYDVKM. The CDR3 runs 14 residues. With 6 bases clipped from V and 6 bases from J, the junction kept 5 bases outside the gene matches. The CDR3 DNA follows: TGTGCCAGCAGCCTGACAGGGGGGGATGAAAAACTGTTTTTT. Translating gives CASSLTGGDEKLFF.

This clone was counted between two and nine times. The chain has TRBV6-5 and TRBJ2-2; a weak D match, TRBD2 (5 bases). Germline lookup yields CDR1 MNHEY and CDR2 SVGAGI. The V and J ends lost 2 bases and 0 bases respectively, with 7 bases between them. The CDR3 length is 15 residues. For the CDR3, the DNA is TGTGCCAGCAGTTACGAGGGCCCGAACACCGGGGAGCTGTTTTTT. This codes for CASSYEGPNTGELFF.

This clone was seen only once. J is TRBJ2-2 and V is TRBV29-1; perhaps TRBD1 as D (6 bases). This CDR3 is built from 15 residues. V was shortened by 0 bases and J by 6 bases, with 14 bases between the two germline ends. Germline CDR1 is SQVTM and CDR2 is ANQGSEA. The CDR3 spells CSVEDRYRVAGELFF. The CDR3 nucleotides are TGCAGCGTTGAAGATCGGTACAGGGTGGCCGGGGAGCTGTTTTTT.

This chain links TRBV7-7 with TRBJ2-1; 10 nucleotides agree with TRBD2. Germline V lookup: CDR1 SSHAT, CDR2 FNYEAQ (reference sequence). CDR3 length equals 15 residues. V was clipped by 3 bases and J by 12 bases; unmatched bases: 11. The CDR3 bases are TGTGCCAGCAGCTTCGGGACTAGCGAAATTGATGGGCAGTTCTTC. Its protein is CASSFGTSEIDGQFF.

This chain links TRBV7-9 with TRBJ2-7; no firm D call. Per the germline V gene, CDR1 is SEHNR and CDR2 is FQNEAQ (reference sequence). V was clipped by 5 bases and J by 1 base, with 12 bases between them. This CDR3 region has 14 residues. In nucleotides, the CDR3 is TGTGCCAGCAGCCCCCATGAGACTTCCTACGAGCAGTACTTC. Residues: CASSPHETSYEQYF.

This chain joins TRBV4-1 and TRBJ2-1; 7 bases match TRBD2. The CDR3 totals 17 residues. Germline trimming cut 3 bases from V and 6 bases from J; bases unmatched to any gene: 14. The germline gives CDR1 MGHRA, CDR2 YSYEKL. The CDR3 is CASSQGMDIRGVNEQFF. The DNA of the CDR3 is TGCGCCAGCAGCCAGGGCATGGACATCCGGGGGGTCAATGAGCAGTTCTTC.

The J gene is TRBJ2-1, the V gene TRBV6-5; D may be TRBD1 (6 bases). Germline V CDR1 and CDR2: MNHEY, SVGAGI. The CDR3 loop spans 12 amino acids. Trimming took 4 bases from V and 11 from J, leaving 12 bases between them. CDR3 DNA: TGTGCCAGCAGTTCCAACCAGGGGAAGCAGTTCTTC. Protein: CASSSNQGKQFF.

With regard to this clone: Its ends do not fully match the called genes, so a read error is possible. This sample includes further DNA sequences coding for the same CDR3. The gene calls are TRBV7-9 and TRBJ1-3; D not resolved. Germline V gene lookup returns CDR1 SEHNR and CDR2 FQNEAQ (reference sequence). The CDR3 runs 11 residues. CDR3: CASSSGLELNF. The CDR3 nucleotides read TGTGCCAGCAGCTCCGGACTGGAACTCAATTTT.

This clone was seen just once. An end of the junction does not agree with germline; a read error may underlie this. Other DNA sequences in the same sample also yield this CDR3. V is TRBV5-1 and J is TRBJ1-4; D perhaps matches TRBD1 (5 bases). The CDR3 is 13 amino acids. Germline assignment: CDR1 SGHRS and CDR2 YFSETQ. The CDR3 DNA sequence: TGCGCCAGCAGCTTGTCTGTTCGGGGGGAACTGTTTTTC. It specifies CASSLSVRGELFF.

The J gene is TRBJ2-1, the V gene TRBV11-2; 10 nucleotides align to TRBD2. The CDR3 covers 18 residues. Trimming at V came to 0 bases and at J to 8 bases, leaving 13 bases not matched to a gene. In germline, CDR1 is SGHAT, CDR2 FQNNGV. The CDR3 region is CASSLEIAGGLRGYEQFF. The DNA of the CDR3 is TGTGCCAGCAGCTTAGAAATAGCGGGAGGACTCCGTGGGTATGAGCAGTTCTTC.

This clone was observed a few times. The J gene is TRBJ2-5, the V gene TRBV29-1; TRBD1 matches 8 bases. The closer fit of TRBJ2-7 to the DNA end suggests the J call may be wrong. Germline CDR1 is SQVTM and CDR2 is ANQGSEA. This CDR3 comprises 11 residues. This CDR3 reads CSVGQAYEQYF. The CDR3 region has the DNA TGCAGCGTGGGACAGGCCTACGAGCAGTACTTC.

In nucleotides, the CDR3 is TGTGCCTGGAGTGCCCCCTGGCAGGCCTACGAGCAGTACTTC. It encodes CAWSAPWQAYEQYF. The rearrangement links TRBV30 to TRBJ2-7; no clear D. Germline-derived CDR1 and CDR2 are GTSNPN and SVGIG (reference sequence). The CDR3 loop spans 14 amino acids. The ends were cut back, 1 base at V and 2 bases at J, with 12 bases in the middle.

The rearrangement joins TRBV10-3 to TRBJ2-5; D perhaps matches TRBD2 (6 bases). Germline CDR1 and CDR2: ENHRY and SYGVKD. V was pared by 11 bases and J by 1 base, with 14 bases between. The CDR3 length is 13 residues. In DNA, the CDR3 is TGTGCCTGTGGGGGGTACCTCCAAGAGACCCAGTACTTC. Its protein product is CACGGYLQETQYF.

The chain couples TRBV18 to TRBJ1-3; D gene uncertain. Looked up from germline, CDR1 is KGHSH and CDR2 is LQKENI. Deletions cut 6 bases from V and 0 bases from J, with 15 bases between. The CDR3 totals 16 residues. The CDR3 region is CASSQSDKSSGNTIYF. The CDR3 coding sequence is TGTGCCAGCTCTCAGTCCGACAAATCCTCTGGAAACACCATATATTTT.

The CDR3 bases are TGTGCCAGCAGCTTTCAGGGCACCTATGGCTACACCTTC. This encodes CASSFQGTYGYTF. The V call is TRBV7-8, the J call TRBJ1-2; a weak D match, TRBD1 (5 bases). Trimming shortened V by 3 bases and J by 4 bases, and 9 bases separated the two germline ends. The CDR3 consists of 13 residues. Germline loops: CDR1 SGHVS, CDR2 FQNEAQ.

The V call is TRBV29-1, the J call TRBJ2-7, with TRBD1 identical over 7 bases. The CDR3 contains 13 residues. The V segment lost 5 bases and the J segment 2 bases; nucleotides outside the gene matches: 6. Per the germline V gene, CDR1 is SQVTM and CDR2 is ANQGSEA. The CDR3 spells CSVTRQGAYEQYF. CDR3 sequence (DNA): TGCAGCGTTACTCGCCAGGGGGCCTACGAGCAGTACTTC.

V gene TRBV5-8 combines with J gene TRBJ2-7, with 7 nucleotides matching TRBD1. Germline V gene sequence: CDR1 SGHTS, CDR2 YDEGEE. CDR3 length: 14 residues. J gave up 0 bases and V 5 bases, and 5 bases lay outside the gene matches. DNA for the CDR3: TGTGCCAGCAGATTAAGGGGGCGCTCCTACGAGCAGTACTTC. Translation: CASRLRGRSYEQYF.

The chain couples TRBV5-4 to TRBJ2-5; unclear D gene. Looked up from germline, CDR1 is SGHNT and CDR2 is YYREEE (reference sequence). The V end was cut by 1 base, the J end by 4 bases, with 11 bases between. This CDR3 region has 14 residues. The CDR3 reads CASSLKSGGETQYF. CDR3 coding DNA: TGTGCCAGCAGCTTGAAGTCTGGCGGAGAGACCCAGTACTTC. Variable domain in full (rest from reference TRBV5-4 and TRBJ2-5): ETGVTQSPTHLIKTRGQQVTLRCSSQSGHNTVSWYQQALGQGPQFIFQYYREEENGRGNFPPRFSGLQFPNYSSELNVNALELDDSALYLCASSLKSGGETQYFGPGTRLLVL.

The chain has TRBV11-3 and TRBJ2-1; 7 bases match TRBD2. The CDR3 is 15 residues long. Germline-derived CDR1 and CDR2 are SGHNT and YENEEA. V was clipped by 5 bases and J by 7 bases; unmatched bases: 11. The CDR3 region has the DNA TGTGCCAGCAGCCCCCGGACTGGCGGGAGTAATGAGCAGTTCTTC. It encodes CASSPRTGGSNEQFF.

This clone has only a few counts. A junction boundary mismatches the germline segment, possibly from a read error. The DNA of the CDR3 is TGTTCCAGCAGCTTACGACAGAACCCCTTACGGGGCAATCAGCCCCAGCATTTT. Amino acid sequence: CSSSLRQNPLRGNQPQHF. The chain combines TRBV7-9 with TRBJ1-5; a weak D match, TRBD1 (5 bases). The CDR3 loop spans 18 amino acids. CDR1 and CDR2 from the germline V gene are SEHNR and FQNEAQ (reference sequence).

The V and J genes are TRBV27 and TRBJ1-2; perhaps TRBD1 as D (6 bases). Germline V gene sequence: CDR1 MNHEY, CDR2 SMNVEV (reference sequence). V lost 3 bases and J 8 bases, leaving 13 bases between the germline ends. This CDR3 spans 13 amino acids. The CDR3 nucleotides read TGTGCCAGCAGTTTTAGGGGGAGCTTAGGCTACACCTTC. Its protein product is CASSFRGSLGYTF.

This clone was seen a few times. The chain links TRBV6-1 to TRBJ2-5, with D possibly matching TRBD2 (6 bases). The CDR3 is 13 amino acids. Looked up from germline, CDR1 is MNHNS and CDR2 is SASEGT. V was trimmed by 6 bases and J by 2 bases, leaving 10 bases between them. This CDR3 is CASRKGGQETQYF. CDR3 bases: TGTGCCAGCAGAAAGGGAGGTCAAGAGACCCAGTACTTC.

This sequence joins TRBV9 and TRBJ2-1; TRBD1 might be the D (6 bases). V lost 6 bases and J 6 bases, leaving 13 bases between the germline ends. In germline, CDR1 is SGDLS, CDR2 YYNGEE. This CDR3 has 13 amino acids. CDR3 loop: CASTEGQFNEQFF. The CDR3 nucleotides read TGTGCCAGCACCGAAGGACAGTTCAATGAGCAGTTCTTC.

The rearrangement links TRBV19 to TRBJ2-1; a possible D gene is TRBD2 (6 bases). Trimming removed 7 bases from V and 5 bases from J, with 12 bases in between. CDR1 and CDR2 (germline): LNHDA, SQIVND (reference sequence). The CDR3 runs 13 residues. Here the CDR3 DNA reads TGTGCCAGTAAATTTAGCGGCAACAATGAGCAGTTCTTC. It translates to CASKFSGNNEQFF.

V is TRBV5-4 and J is TRBJ1-1, with D possibly matching TRBD1 (5 bases). Deletions cut 0 bases from V and 5 bases from J, with 11 bases between. This CDR3 comprises 14 residues. Looked up from germline, CDR1 is SGHNT and CDR2 is YYREEE (reference sequence). This CDR3 reads CASSLEGVRTEAFF. CDR3 nucleotides: TGTGCCAGCAGCTTGGAAGGGGTGAGGACTGAAGCTTTCTTT.

The chain couples TRBV10-3 to TRBJ2-7, with 7 bases matching TRBD1. The CDR3 sequence is 12 residues long. V shed 7 bases and J 4 bases; nucleotides not matched to a gene: 4. Germline CDR1 ENHRY, CDR2 SYGVKD. CDR3 bases: TGTGCCATCAACAGGGGTGGGTACGAGCAGTACTTC. Translated: CAINRGGYEQYF.

V is TRBV5-6 and J is TRBJ1-2, with TRBD1 matching over 7 bases. Germline CDR1 reads SGHDT; CDR2 reads YYEEEE. This CDR3 has 15 amino acids. V dropped 3 bases and J dropped 1; count of bases not matched to a gene: 6. CDR3 in amino acids: CASSSPGQLNYGYTF. CDR3 bases: TGTGCCAGCAGCTCACCGGGACAGCTTAACTATGGCTACACCTTC.

The CDR3 loop reads CASSFGKNTEAFF. Here the CDR3 DNA reads TGTGCCAGCAGTTTCGGTAAAAACACTGAAGCTTTCTTT. The chain uses TRBV28 and TRBJ1-1; D is unresolved. Deletions cut 3 bases from V and 2 bases from J, with 7 bases between. CDR3 length: 13 residues. CDR1 and CDR2 (germline): MDHEN, SYDVKM.

This clone has a handful of counts. This chain links TRBV30 with TRBJ2-2; perhaps TRBD2 as D (6 bases). Germline assignment: CDR1 GTSNPN and CDR2 SVGIG (reference sequence). This CDR3 spans 16 amino acids. The V end lost 4 bases, the J end lost 5 bases, and 20 bases lay between the germline ends. The CDR3 bases are TGTGCCTGGATTCCATGGGCGGGATGGGGGACCGGGGAGCTGTTTTTT. It yields the protein CAWIPWAGWGTGELFF. The whole variable domain, remainder taken from reference TRBV30 and TRBJ2-2, is SQTIHQWPATLVQPVGSPLSLECTVEGTSNPNLYWYRQAAGRGLQLLFYSVGIGQISSEVPQNLSASRPQDRQFILSSKKLLLSDSGFYLCAWIPWAGWGTGELFFGEGSRLTVL.

This clone turned up a few times. V and J are TRBV9 and TRBJ2-3, with 8 nucleotides matching TRBD2. The trim removed 3 bases at V and 2 bases at J, leaving 8 bases unmatched. Germline V lookup: CDR1 SGDLS, CDR2 YYNGEE. The CDR3 has 16 amino acids. The CDR3 loop reads CASSAKPSGYTDTQYF. DNA of the CDR3: TGTGCCAGCAGCGCCAAACCTAGCGGGTACACAGATACGCAGTATTTT.